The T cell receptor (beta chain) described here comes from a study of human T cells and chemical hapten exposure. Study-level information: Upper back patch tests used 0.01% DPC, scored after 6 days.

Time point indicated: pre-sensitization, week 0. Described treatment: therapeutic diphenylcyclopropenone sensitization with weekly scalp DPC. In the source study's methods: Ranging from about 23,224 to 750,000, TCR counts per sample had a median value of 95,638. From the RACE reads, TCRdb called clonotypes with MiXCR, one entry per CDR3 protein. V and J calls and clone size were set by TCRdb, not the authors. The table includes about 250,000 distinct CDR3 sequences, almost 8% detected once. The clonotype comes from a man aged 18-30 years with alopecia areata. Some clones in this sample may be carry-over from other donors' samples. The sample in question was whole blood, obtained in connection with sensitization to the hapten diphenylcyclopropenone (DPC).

CDR3 bases: TGTGCCAGCAGCATACTAGCGGGGGTTGGAAATGAGCAGTTCTTC. Encoded protein: CASSILAGVGNEQFF. This chain joins TRBV7-2 and TRBJ2-1; 11 bases line up with TRBD2. Germline CDR1 and CDR2: SGHTA and FQGNSA. This CDR3 region has 15 residues. Unmatched junction bases numbered 7, after V lost 5 bases and J lost 7 bases.